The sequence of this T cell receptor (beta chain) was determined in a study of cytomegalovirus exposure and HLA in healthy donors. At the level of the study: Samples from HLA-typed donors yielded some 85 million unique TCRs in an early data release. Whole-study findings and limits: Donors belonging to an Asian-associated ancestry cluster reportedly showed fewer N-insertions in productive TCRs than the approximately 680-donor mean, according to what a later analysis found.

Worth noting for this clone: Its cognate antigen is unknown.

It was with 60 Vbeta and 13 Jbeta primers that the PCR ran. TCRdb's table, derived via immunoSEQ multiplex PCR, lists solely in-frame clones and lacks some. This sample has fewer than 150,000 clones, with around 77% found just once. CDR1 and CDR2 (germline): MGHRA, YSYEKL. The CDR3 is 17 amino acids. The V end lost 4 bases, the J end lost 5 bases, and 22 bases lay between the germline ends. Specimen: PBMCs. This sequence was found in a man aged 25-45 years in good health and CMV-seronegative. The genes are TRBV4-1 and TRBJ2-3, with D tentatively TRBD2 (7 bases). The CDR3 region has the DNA TGCGCCAGCAGCCTTTCGAGGAGGGGGGGAAGGGAAGATACGCAGTATTTT. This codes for CASSLSRRGGREDTQYF.